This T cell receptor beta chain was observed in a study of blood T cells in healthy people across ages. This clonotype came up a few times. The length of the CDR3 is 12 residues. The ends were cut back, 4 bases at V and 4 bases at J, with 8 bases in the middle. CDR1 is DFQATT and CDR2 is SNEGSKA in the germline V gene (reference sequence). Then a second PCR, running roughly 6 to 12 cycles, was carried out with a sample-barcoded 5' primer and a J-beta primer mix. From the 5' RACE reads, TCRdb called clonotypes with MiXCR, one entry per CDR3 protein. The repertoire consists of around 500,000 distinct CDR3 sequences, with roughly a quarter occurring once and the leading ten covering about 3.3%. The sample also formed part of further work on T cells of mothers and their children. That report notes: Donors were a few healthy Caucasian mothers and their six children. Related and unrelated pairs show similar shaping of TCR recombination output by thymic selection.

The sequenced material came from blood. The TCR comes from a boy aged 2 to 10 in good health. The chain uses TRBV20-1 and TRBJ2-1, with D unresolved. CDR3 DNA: TGCAGTGCTACTAGGTCGTACAATGAGCAGTTCTTC. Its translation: CSATRSYNEQFF.